These T cell receptor beta chains were read from a single sample in a study of blood T cell repertoires in COVID-19. Sequencing used immunoSEQ multiplex PCR; TCRdb keeps in-frame clones, though not all of them. The sample lists 200,000 to 250,000 clones; about nine tenths were seen once. Sequencing was done on a sample of PBMCs or T cells enriched from blood (not recorded which). These TCRs come from a woman aged 25 to 45 who had recovered from COVID-19. The CDR3 runs from the conserved cysteine through the conserved F or W. D genes are given only for firm matches. Size is omitted from some rows. Given values are once, few, many or a class for expanded clones.

TRBV28	NA	TRBJ1-3	NA	CASSITQGNGNTIYF	TGTGCCAGCAGTATTACACAGGGTAACGGAAACACCATATATTTT
TRBV19	NA	TRBJ1-2	TRBD1	CASSPTGSDGYTF	TGTGCCAGTAGCCCGACAGGGAGTGATGGCTACACCTTC
TRBV11-2	NA	TRBJ2-2	TRBD2	CASSLAGGPSTGELFF	TGTGCCAGCAGCTTAGCGGGGGGGCCGAGCACCGGGGAGCTGTTTTTT
TRBV5-1	NA	TRBJ1-2	NA	CASSFTQAGNYGYTF	TGCGCCAGCAGCTTCACGCAGGCCGGTAACTATGGCTACACCTTC
TRBV5-1	NA	TRBJ1-1	TRBD1	CASSSDREMNTEAFF	TGCGCCAGCAGCTCCGACAGGGAAATGAACACTGAAGCTTTCTTT
TRBV4-1	NA	TRBJ2-1	NA	CASSPLRYNEQFF	TGCGCCAGCAGCCCGTTGAGGTACAATGAGCAGTTCTTC
TRBV4-1	NA	TRBJ2-7	NA	CASSHPGTYEQYF	TGCGCCAGCAGCCACCCCGGGACCTACGAGCAGTACTTC
TRBV24-1	NA	TRBJ2-3	TRBD2	CATSDSSGVTDTQYF	TGTGCCACCAGTGATTCTAGCGGGGTTACAGATACGCAGTATTTT
TRBV11-2	NA	TRBJ2-7	TRBD1	CASSSGYSGTGLNEQYF	TGTGCCAGCAGCTCAGGATACTCCGGGACAGGGCTGAACGAGCAGTACTTC
TRBV9	once	TRBJ2-3	NA	CASSGISDATDTQYF	TGTGCCAGCAGCGGCATCAGCGACGCCACAGATACGCAGTATTTT
TRBV7-2	NA	TRBJ1-2	NA	CASSTLSYGYTF	TGTGCCAGCAGCACCCTAAGCTATGGCTACACCTTC
TRBV18	NA	TRBJ1-4	TRBD1	CASSPRDREKLFF	TGTGCCAGCTCACCTAGGGACAGGGAAAAACTGTTTTTT
TRBV7-9	NA	TRBJ1-2	TRBD1	CASSETGIYGYTF	TGTGCCAGCAGCGAGACAGGGATCTATGGCTACACCTTC
TRBV5-8	NA	TRBJ2-7	TRBD1	CASSPRTGSYEQYF	TGTGCCAGCAGCCCCCGGACAGGGAGCTACGAGCAGTACTTC
TRBV19	once	TRBJ2-1	TRBD2	CASRTSGGHLSEQFF	TGTGCCAGTAGGACTAGCGGGGGCCACTTGAGTGAGCAGTTCTTC
TRBV18	NA	TRBJ2-7	TRBD2	CASSLYTSGGYEQYF	TGTGCCAGCTCACTATATACTAGCGGGGGCTACGAGCAGTACTTC
TRBV5-1	NA	TRBJ1-1	TRBD1	CASSRSTGSDTEAFF	TGCGCCAGCAGCAGATCGACAGGGTCGGACACTGAAGCTTTCTTT